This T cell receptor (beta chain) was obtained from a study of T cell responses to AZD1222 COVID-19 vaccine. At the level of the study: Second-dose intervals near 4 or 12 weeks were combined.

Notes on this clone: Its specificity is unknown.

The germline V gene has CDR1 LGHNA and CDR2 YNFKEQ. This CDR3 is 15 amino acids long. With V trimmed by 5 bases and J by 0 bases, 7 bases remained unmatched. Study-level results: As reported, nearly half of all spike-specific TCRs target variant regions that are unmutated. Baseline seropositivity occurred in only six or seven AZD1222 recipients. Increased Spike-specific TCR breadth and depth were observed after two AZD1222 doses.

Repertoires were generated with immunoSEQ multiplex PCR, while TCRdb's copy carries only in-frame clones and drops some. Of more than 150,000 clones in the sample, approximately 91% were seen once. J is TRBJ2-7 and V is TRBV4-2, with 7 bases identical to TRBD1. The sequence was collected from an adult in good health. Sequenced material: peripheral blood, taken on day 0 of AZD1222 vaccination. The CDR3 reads CASSFRDSDSYEQYF. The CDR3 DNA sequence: TGTGCCAGCAGCTTCCGGGACAGTGACTCCTACGAGCAGTACTTC.